These 32 T cell receptor beta chains share one sample of origin, sequenced in a study of cytomegalovirus exposure and HLA in healthy donors. The PCR made use of 60 Vbeta and 13 Jbeta primers. Method: immunoSEQ multiplex PCR; TCRdb's copy keeps in-frame clones and lacks some. The listing records about 84,000 clones. Sequencing was done on a sample of PBMCs. All receptors come from a man aged 45-65 years in good health and CMV-seronegative.

CDR3 sequence: CASTPGQGSYEQYF. The CDR3 DNA follows: TGTGCCAGTACTCCAGGACAGGGGTCCTACGAGCAGTACTTC. V gene TRBV19 combines with J gene TRBJ2-7; the match to TRBD1 covers 9 bases. Unmatched junction bases numbered 5, after V lost 7 bases and J lost 1 base. Germline values: CDR1 LNHDA, CDR2 SQIVND (reference sequence). The CDR3 spans 14 residues.

V is TRBV18 and J is TRBJ2-3; 9 positions agree with TRBD1. The trim removed 2 bases at V and 2 bases at J, leaving 8 bases unmatched. This CDR3 has 17 amino acids. Per the germline V gene, CDR1 is KGHSH and CDR2 is LQKENI. The CDR3 sequence is CASSPRTGVSNTDTQYF. The DNA for the CDR3 is TGTGCCAGCTCACCAAGGACAGGGGTTTCAAACACAGATACGCAGTATTTT.

CDR3 bases: TGCAGTGCTAGATCTAGCGGGGAGGAGTACTTC. Amino acids: CSARSSGEEYF. The chain recombines TRBV20-1 with TRBJ2-7; TRBD2 agrees at 9 bases. CDR1 is DFQATT, CDR2 SNEGSKA, per germline (reference sequence). The CDR3 is 11 amino acids. V was pared by 2 bases and J by 11 bases, with 4 bases of the junction left unmatched.

The J gene is TRBJ1-2, the V gene TRBV4-3, with TRBD1 identical over 7 bases. This CDR3 contains 20 residues. Germline V gene lookup returns CDR1 LGHNA and CDR2 YSLEER. J lost 3 bases, V lost 4 bases, and 23 bases had no gene match. The CDR3 is CASSPIGPNQITGEDYGYTF. CDR3 nucleotide sequence: TGCGCCAGCAGCCCGATCGGGCCGAACCAAATAACAGGGGAGGACTATGGCTACACCTTC.

The V call is TRBV25-1, the J call TRBJ2-1; TRBD1 matches 8 bases. This CDR3 has 15 residues. The germline V gene encodes CDR1 MGHDK and CDR2 SYGVNS. The V and J ends lost 2 bases and 6 bases, in that order; junction bases with no gene match: 6. The CDR3 reads CASSEGGQGPNEQFF. CDR3 coding DNA: TGTGCCAGCAGTGAAGGTGGACAGGGACCCAATGAGCAGTTCTTC. Full variable domain (outside the CDR3, taken from reference TRBV25-1 and TRBJ2-1): EADIYQTPRYLVIGTGKKITLECSQTMGHDKMYWYQQDPGMELHLIHYSYGVNSTEKGDLSSESTVSRIRTEHFPLTLESARPSHTSQYLCASSEGGQGPNEQFFGPGTRLTVL.

With regard to this clone: Since no conserved phenylalanine or tryptophan closes the CDR3, a read error is the likely cause. The genes are TRBV6-1 and TRBJ2-7, with a tentative D call TRBD1 (5 bases). The CDR3 length is 14 residues. Germline assignment: CDR1 MNHNS and CDR2 SASEGT. V was pared by 1 base and J by 0 bases, with 7 bases between. The CDR3 here is CASSEEGISYEQYL. The CDR3, as DNA: TGTGCCAGCAGTGAAGAGGGGATCTCCTACGAGCAGTACCTC.

This sequence joins TRBV6-1 and TRBJ2-5; D possibly corresponds to TRBD1 (5 bases). This CDR3 spans 13 amino acids. Germline V gene data show CDR1 as MNHNS and CDR2 as SASEGT. The V end lost 8 bases, the J end lost 0 bases, and 10 bases lay between the germline ends. The CDR3 bases are TGTGCCAGCCCCCCAGGGTACCAAGAGACCCAGTACTTC. It yields the protein CASPPGYQETQYF.

As concerns this clone: An end of the junction does not agree with germline; a read error may underlie this. The chain employs TRBV7-7 and TRBJ1-3; D remains unclear. Germline lookup yields CDR1 SSHAT and CDR2 FNYEAQ (reference sequence). This CDR3 contains 15 residues. CDR3 nucleotides: TGTGCTAGCAGCTTAGAAGCGGGATCCGGAAACACCATATATTTT. This sequence encodes CASSLEAGSGNTIYF.

The genes are TRBV5-4 and TRBJ2-5, with TRBD2 identical over 9 bases. Looked up from germline, CDR1 is SGHNT and CDR2 is YYREEE (reference sequence). This CDR3 is 15 amino acids long. Germline trimming cut 0 bases from V and 3 bases from J; bases unmatched to any gene: 3. The CDR3 DNA reads as TGTGCCAGCAGCTTGGCATCTAGCGGGGAAGAGACCCAGTACTTC. Translating gives CASSLASSGEETQYF.

The chain links TRBV6-5 to TRBJ1-1; possibly TRBD1 for D (6 bases). CDR3 size: 14 residues. The V and J ends lost 4 bases and 4 bases respectively, with 13 bases between them. Per the germline V gene, CDR1 is MNHEY and CDR2 is SVGAGI. CDR3 sequence reads: CASSSQGGFTEAFF. Here the CDR3 DNA reads TGTGCCAGCAGTTCCCAAGGGGGATTCACTGAAGCTTTCTTT.

The chain carries TRBV6-6 and TRBJ1-1, with a tentative D call TRBD1 (6 bases). V was pared by 0 bases and J by 1 base, with 9 bases between. Germline CDR1 and CDR2: MNHNY and SVGAGI (reference sequence). The CDR3 runs to 15 residues. CDR3 sequence: CASSYSSGQNTEAFF. CDR3 DNA sequence: TGTGCCAGCAGTTACTCGTCGGGACAGAACACTGAAGCTTTCTTT.

The rearrangement uses TRBV18 and TRBJ1-5, with a possible D match to TRBD1 (6 bases). Germline CDR1 and CDR2: KGHSH and LQKENI. This CDR3 has 16 residues. V lost 3 bases and J lost 0, with 12 bases in between. The CDR3 DNA sequence: TGTGCCAGCTCACCGGGGGGGGCGGTTAGCAATCAGCCCCAGCATTTT. It translates to CASSPGGAVSNQPQHF.

The CDR3 DNA reads TGTGCCAGCAGCAAATGGACAGGGGCAACTAATGAAAAACTGTTTTTT. Residues: CASSKWTGATNEKLFF. V and J are TRBV21-1 and TRBJ1-4; the table calls TRBD1, which could not be checked here. TRBV21-1 is flagged as a pseudogene. This CDR3 region has 16 residues.

This chain uses TRBV18 with TRBJ2-3; 11 nucleotides match TRBD1. V was pared by 4 bases and J by 4 bases, with 10 bases of the junction left unmatched. CDR1 and CDR2 (germline): KGHSH, LQKENI. The CDR3 consists of 17 residues. The CDR3 protein is CASSLPTSGQGADTQYF. CDR3 sequence (DNA): TGTGCCAGCTCACTCCCCACCTCGGGACAGGGGGCAGATACGCAGTATTTT.

The chain carries TRBV11-3 and TRBJ1-1, with D uncertain. The germline gives CDR1 SGHNT, CDR2 YENEEA. Deletions cut 3 bases from V and 0 bases from J, with 5 bases between. The CDR3 totals 13 residues. CDR3: CASSFEVNTEAFF. DNA for the CDR3: TGTGCCAGCAGCTTTGAGGTGAACACTGAAGCTTTCTTT.

V is TRBV11-2 and J is TRBJ2-2, with TRBD2 matching over 7 bases. Germline-derived CDR1 and CDR2 are SGHAT and FQNNGV. The CDR3 contains 14 residues. Unmatched junction bases numbered 4, after V lost 7 bases and J lost 2 bases. The CDR3 DNA reads TGTGCCAGCAACTGGGACTATAACACCGGGGAGCTGTTTTTT. Amino acids: CASNWDYNTGELFF.

The chain recombines TRBV6-5 with TRBJ2-2; D is perhaps TRBD1 (5 bases). Trimming pared 0 bases from V and 8 bases from J, leaving 13 bases between. The CDR3 is made up of 15 amino acids. Germline CDR1 MNHEY, CDR2 SVGAGI. The CDR3 DNA reads as TGTGCCAGCAGTTACTCGCCAGGGAATATAGGGGAGCTGTTTTTT. Translation: CASSYSPGNIGELFF.

This rearrangement joins TRBV7-2 to TRBJ1-1; the D gene is possibly TRBD1 (6 bases). Germline V gene sequence: CDR1 SGHTA, CDR2 FQGNSA. V gave up 5 bases and J gave up 0 bases, with 13 bases separating them. This CDR3 is built from 15 residues. CDR3 DNA: TGTGCCAGCAGCCCCCACAGGGTCATGAACACTGAAGCTTTCTTT. Protein product: CASSPHRVMNTEAFF.

The genes are TRBV29-1 and TRBJ2-2, with 9 positions matching TRBD1. The CDR3 totals 13 residues. The junction had 5 bases not matched to a gene; V was cut back by 8 bases and J by 4 bases. From germline, CDR1 is SQVTM and CDR2 ANQGSEA. The CDR3 loop reads CSIRTGVTGELFF. The CDR3, as DNA: TGCAGCATTCGGACAGGGGTCACCGGGGAGCTGTTTTTT.

This chain links TRBV4-2 with TRBJ2-1; D is perhaps TRBD1 (6 bases). CDR1 and CDR2 (germline): LGHNA, YNFKEQ. V shed 1 base and J shed 9 bases, with 10 bases lying between them. The CDR3 covers 13 residues. Here the CDR3 reads CASSQGTVLEQFF. CDR3 nucleotides: TGTGCCAGCAGCCAAGGGACAGTCCTTGAGCAGTTCTTC.

This chain joins TRBV7-6 and TRBJ1-1, with 11 bases lining up with TRBD1. The CDR3 is made up of 14 amino acids. Germline CDR1 is SGHVS and CDR2 is FNYEAQ. V was clipped by 5 bases and J by 10 bases; unmatched bases: 9. Here the CDR3 DNA reads TGTGCCAGCAGCGCCAGGACAGGGGGCGTCGGAGCTTTCTTT. It yields the protein CASSARTGGVGAFF.

This chain connects TRBV6-6 to TRBJ1-5; D might be TRBD1 (5 bases). This CDR3 contains 15 residues. The V gene lost 6 bases and the J gene lost 3 bases, with 15 bases spanning the gap. Germline V lookup: CDR1 MNHNY, CDR2 SVGAGI (reference sequence). CDR3 coding DNA: TGTGCCAGCAGATTACTTCGGGACTCCAATCAGCCCCAGCATTTT. Its translation: CASRLLRDSNQPQHF.

The chain uses TRBV7-9 and TRBJ1-2; 11 bases are a match to TRBD1. The CDR3 is 15 amino acids. CDR1 is SEHNR and CDR2 is FQNEAQ in the germline V gene (reference sequence). The trim removed 5 bases at V and 6 bases at J, leaving 8 bases unmatched. This CDR3 is CASSGRTGGEHGYTF. In DNA, the CDR3 is TGTGCCAGCAGCGGACGGACAGGGGGCGAACATGGCTACACCTTC. The full variable domain, in which reference TRBV7-9 and TRBJ1-2 provide the parts outside the CDR3, is DTGVSQNPRHKITKRGQNVTFRCDPISEHNRLYWYRQTLGQGPEFLTYFQNEAQLEKSRLLSDRFSAERPKGSFSTLEIQRTEQGDSAMYLCASSGRTGGEHGYTFGSGTRLTVV.

V gene TRBV28 combines with J gene TRBJ1-1; D gene uncertain. The germline CDR1 and CDR2 sequences are MDHEN and SYDVKM. This CDR3 has 13 amino acids. Trimming left V 4 bases short and J 2 bases short, with 8 bases between. The CDR3, as DNA: TGTGCCAGCAGTTCCTCGGTAAACACTGAAGCTTTCTTT. Translation gives CASSSSVNTEAFF.

As regards this clone: The junction differs from germline at one of its ends, possibly a read error. The V gene is TRBV6-6, the J gene TRBJ1-1, with D possibly being TRBD1 (5 bases). This CDR3 is 14 amino acids long. Germline-derived CDR1 and CDR2 are MNHNY and SVGAGI (reference sequence). The CDR3 spells CASSYWQTDTEDFF. Written as DNA, the CDR3 is TGTGCCAGCAGTTACTGGCAGACGGACACTGAAGATTTCTTT.

The chain joins TRBV29-1 to TRBJ2-3, with D tentatively TRBD1 (6 bases). Per the germline V gene, CDR1 is SQVTM and CDR2 is ANQGSEA. The CDR3 totals 16 residues. V was clipped by 7 bases and J by 0 bases, with 20 bases between them. This chain's CDR3 is CSADQLWGRSTDTQYF. CDR3 DNA: TGCAGCGCTGACCAACTATGGGGGCGCAGCACAGATACGCAGTATTTT.

This chain uses TRBV10-2 with TRBJ2-7; 7 bases agree with TRBD1. CDR3 length equals 14 residues. J gave up 9 bases and V 9 bases, and 17 bases lay outside the gene matches. Germline CDR1 WSHSY, CDR2 SAAADI. The CDR3 DNA follows: TGCGCCAGTAGAGCCGGGACAGCTCTACGAGGGCAGTACTTC. Translated, it gives CASRAGTALRGQYF.

This sequence joins TRBV6-5 and TRBJ2-7; 10 nucleotides match TRBD2. The CDR3 is made up of 14 amino acids. Germline CDR1 MNHEY, CDR2 SVGAGI. V dropped 5 bases and J dropped 3; count of bases not matched to a gene: 4. CDR3 nucleotide sequence: TGTGCCAGCAGTCTAGCGGGGGAGGTCTACGAGCAGTACTTC. Its protein product is CASSLAGEVYEQYF.

The rearrangement joins TRBV25-1 to TRBJ1-2; TRBD1 matches at 8 bases. The V gene end was trimmed by 8 bases and the J gene end by 5 bases; junction bases not matched to a gene: 16. Germline assignment: CDR1 MGHDK and CDR2 SYGVNS. This CDR3 has 16 residues. The CDR3 bases are TGTGCCAGCCAAGCGGCGACAGGGGACCGAGCATATGGCTACACCTTC. It codes for CASQAATGDRAYGYTF.

The chain uses TRBV6-5 and TRBJ2-2; 10 nucleotides match TRBD2. V gave up 6 bases and J gave up 5 bases; unmatched junction bases: 6. The CDR3 spans 15 residues. Per germline, CDR1 MNHEY and CDR2 SVGAGI. The CDR3 nucleotides are TGTGCCAGCAGGCTAGCGGGGGTTCCGACCGGGGAGCTGTTTTTT. Amino acid sequence: CASRLAGVPTGELFF.

The chain employs TRBV7-3 and TRBJ1-1; perhaps TRBD1 as D (5 bases). CDR1 SGHTA and CDR2 FQGTGA come from the germline V gene. The V gene lost 4 bases and the J gene lost 0 bases, with 6 bases spanning the gap. CDR3 length: 13 amino acids. The CDR3 coding sequence is TGTGCCAGCAGCTCGGACATGAACACTGAAGCTTTCTTT. Amino acids: CASSSDMNTEAFF.

This rearrangement joins TRBV2 to TRBJ2-3; possible D gene TRBD1, 5 bases. This CDR3 is 15 amino acids long. Germline CDR1 is SNHLY and CDR2 is FYNNEI. The V end was cut by 2 bases, the J end by 3 bases, with 12 bases between. DNA of the CDR3: TGTGCCAGCAGTGAAAGTCAGGGAAAAACAGATACGCAGTATTTT. Protein product: CASSESQGKTDTQYF.